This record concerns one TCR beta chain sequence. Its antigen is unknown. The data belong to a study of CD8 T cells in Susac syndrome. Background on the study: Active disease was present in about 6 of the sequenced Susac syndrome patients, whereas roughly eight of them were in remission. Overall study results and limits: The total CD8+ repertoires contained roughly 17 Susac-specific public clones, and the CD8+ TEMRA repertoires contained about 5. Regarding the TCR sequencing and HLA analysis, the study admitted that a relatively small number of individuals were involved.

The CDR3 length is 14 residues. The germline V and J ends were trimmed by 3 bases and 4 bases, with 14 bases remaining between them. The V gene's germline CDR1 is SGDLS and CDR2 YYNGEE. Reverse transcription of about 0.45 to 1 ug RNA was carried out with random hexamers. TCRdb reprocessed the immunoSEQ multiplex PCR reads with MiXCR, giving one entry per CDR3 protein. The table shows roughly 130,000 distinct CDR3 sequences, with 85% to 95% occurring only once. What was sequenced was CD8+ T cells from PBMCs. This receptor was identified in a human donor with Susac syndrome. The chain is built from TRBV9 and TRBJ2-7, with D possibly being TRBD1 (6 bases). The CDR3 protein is CASSEDSLEYEQYF. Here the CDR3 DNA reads TGTGCCAGCAGCGAGGACAGCCTAGAGTACGAGCAGTACTTC.